Listed below are T cell receptor beta chains from one sample, sequenced in a study of cytomegalovirus exposure and HLA in healthy donors. Clones were sequenced by immunoSEQ multiplex PCR, and TCRdb holds only the in-frame ones, with some missing. The table includes approximately 170,000 clones, around four fifths detected once. Material: PBMCs. The receptors here all came from a man aged 18 to 35 in good health and CMV-seropositive. Both conserved end residues are part of each CDR3. D genes are given only for firm matches. Not every row has a clone size; where given, it reads once, few, many or a size class.

d_call	j_call	clone_size	v_call	cdr3_aa	cdr3_nt
TRBD2	TRBJ2-3	.	TRBV25-1	CASSAGGTTLPPDTQYF	TGTGCCAGCAGCGCGGGGGGGACTACTCTCCCCCCAGATACGCAGTATTTT
.	TRBJ1-3	.	TRBV9	CASGMDTIYF	TGTGCCAGCGGCATGGACACCATATATTTT
TRBD1	TRBJ2-6	.	TRBV4-3	CASSPAPRAIDRVLGGANVLTF	TGCGCCAGCAGCCCAGCCCCAAGGGCAATCGACAGGGTGCTTGGTGGGGCCAACGTCCTGACTTTC
.	TRBJ2-5	.	TRBV29-1	CSVEVGVQETQYF	TGCAGCGTTGAAGTCGGGGTTCAAGAGACCCAGTACTTC
TRBD1	TRBJ1-5	.	TRBV6-5	CASSPTGNSNQPQHF	TGTGCCAGCAGTCCGACAGGGAATAGCAATCAGCCCCAGCATTTT
TRBD1	TRBJ2-3	.	TRBV27	CASSLMDRGTDTQYF	TGTGCCAGCAGTTTAATGGACAGGGGCACAGATACGCAGTATTTT
.	TRBJ2-7	.	TRBV27	CASSLTASGYEQYF	TGTGCCAGCAGTTTAACGGCGTCCGGGTACGAGCAGTACTTC
.	TRBJ2-5	.	TRBV10-2	CASSELAAGQKETQYF	TGCGCCAGCAGTGAGTTGGCCGCAGGACAGAAAGAGACCCAGTACTTC
TRBD1	TRBJ2-2	.	TRBV28	CASSPTGYLTGELFF	TGTGCCAGCAGCCCGACAGGGTATCTCACCGGGGAGCTGTTTTTT
.	TRBJ1-4	.	TRBV4-2	CASRTEDIFNEKLFF	TGTGCCAGCAGAACTGAAGACATTTTTAATGAAAAACTGTTTTTT
TRBD1	TRBJ2-7	once	TRBV5-6	CASSLLSGQALYEQYF	TGTGCCAGCAGCTTGTTATCAGGACAGGCCTTGTACGAGCAGTACTTC
.	TRBJ1-3	.	TRBV5-1	CASRQGVGSGNTIYF	TGCGCCAGCAGACAAGGGGTTGGCTCTGGAAACACCATATATTTT
.	TRBJ1-5	.	TRBV2	CASSDGRGQGQPQHF	TGTGCCAGCAGTGATGGCCGAGGCCAGGGTCAGCCCCAGCATTTT
.	TRBJ1-1	.	TRBV4-1	CASSQADRRNTEAFF	TGCGCAAGCAGCCAAGCCGACAGGAGGAACACTGAAGCTTTCTTT
.	TRBJ2-7	.	TRBV6-1	CASSEENSYEQYF	TGTGCCAGCAGCGAGGAAAACTCCTACGAGCAGTACTTC
.	TRBJ1-2	.	TRBV30	CACLKRQGDGYTF	TGTGCCTGCTTAAAAAGGCAGGGTGATGGCTACACCTTC
.	TRBJ2-7	once	TRBV5-4	CASSPGSTGDYEQYF	TGTGCCAGCAGCCCGGGGTCAACCGGGGACTACGAGCAGTACTTC
TRBD1	TRBJ1-5	once	TRBV30	CACSSGQGAFQPQHF	TGTGCCTGTTCGTCAGGACAGGGGGCTTTTCAGCCCCAGCATTTT
.	TRBJ2-1	.	TRBV27	CASSLQGYYNEQFF	TGTGCCAGCAGTTTACAGGGATACTACAATGAGCAGTTCTTC
.	TRBJ2-7	.	TRBV11-2	CASSLVPERYEQYF	TGTGCCAGCAGCTTAGTCCCCGAGAGGTACGAGCAGTACTTC
.	TRBJ2-3	.	TRBV10-3	CAISERSGMGDTQYF	TGTGCCATCAGTGAGCGGTCGGGGATGGGAGATACGCAGTATTTT
TRBD1	TRBJ1-2	.	TRBV7-9	CASSLWDRGHHGYTF	TGTGCCAGCAGCTTATGGGACAGGGGGCATCATGGCTACACCTTC
.	TRBJ2-5	.	TRBV27	CASSFGGQETQYF	TGTGCCAGCAGTTTTGGCGGTCAAGAGACCCAGTACTTC
.	TRBJ1-3	.	TRBV19	CASSIRGSSRSGNTIYF	TGTGCCAGTAGTATTAGGGGCAGTTCCCGCTCTGGAAACACCATATATTTT
.	TRBJ1-2	.	TRBV7-2	CASSLDAGSGYGYTF	TGTGCCAGCAGCTTAGACGCAGGGTCGGGCTATGGCTACACCTTC
TRBD1	TRBJ1-3	.	TRBV30	CAWSAFGTGVNSGNTIYF	TGTGCCTGGAGTGCTTTTGGGACAGGGGTTAATTCTGGAAACACCATATATTTT
TRBD1	TRBJ1-1	.	TRBV5-1	CASSLKQGAGNTEAFF	TGCGCCAGCAGCTTGAAACAGGGGGCGGGGAACACTGAAGCTTTCTTT